This T cell receptor beta chain emerged from a study of metastatic and nonmetastatic thyroid tumors (dated by TCRdb to about 2020). Regarding the study in general: Repertoires from peripheral blood and from tumor or nodule tissue samples of malignant and benign thyroid patients were compared.

No treatment had been received by any patient before thyroid surgery. Using T-cell receptor beta sequencing, the study looked back at clinical samples from patients collected from the early 2010s to the late 2010s. On the study overall, not on this receptor specifically: In both blood and tumor samples, TCR beta diversity was reported to be significantly higher in malignant tumors than in benign nodules.

V is pared back by 2 bases and J by 1 base, with 7 bases lying between the germline termini. Looking up the germline V gene (reference sequence) yields CDR1 SGHAT and CDR2 FQDESV. The CDR3 has 14 amino acids, counting the end cysteine and phenylalanine. Just CDR3 DNA is preserved here, 42 bases in frame from base 1. The library relied on PCR. TCRdb shows the sequencer as Illumina HiSeq 4000. High-throughput sequencing was used to profile the CDR3 region of the TCR beta-chain in every patient. The original methods were these. CDR3 differences across clinicopathological groups were used to build a classifier for discriminating distant-metastatic papillary thyroid cancer patients. To measure repertoire diversity the researchers used the Shannon index, while the Morisita-Horn index served to gauge how similar the tumor and blood repertoires were. The public reads were quality trimmed at Q25 with fastp and then assembled into clones with MiXCR by TCRdb, keeping productive beta chains. Clone size and V and J calls follow TCRdb, not the original study. Here the sample has about 20,000 clones; around 16% occur a single time. The ten largest clones take up over 9.5% of the sample.

This clone was seen at least ten times. It lacks a known antigen. Per-base qualities were not stored, and no clone one base away is much larger. The chain was built from TRBV11-1 and TRBJ2-3; the D segment cannot be called with confidence. Sequencing was carried out using tumor tissue. This sequence was found in a female donor with papillary thyroid cancer or a benign thyroid nodule (not recorded which). Some clones in this sample may be carry-over from other donors' samples. The CDR3 protein sequence reads: CASSLPGGTDTQYF. The DNA sequence is TGTGCCAGCAGCTTACCGGGTGGCACAGATACGCAGTATTTT.